The sequence of this TCR beta chain was determined in a study of cytomegalovirus exposure and HLA in healthy donors. Findings of the study overall: Among TCR beta chains, those listed as cytomegalovirus-associated numbered some 170. There were reportedly fewer N-insertions in an Asian-associated ancestry cluster than the approximately 630-donor mean, in a later analysis. Rare TCR sequences predominated, though certain public TCRs were found in many donors.

As concerns this clone: Its cognate antigen is unknown.

With 60 Vbeta and 13 Jbeta primers, the PCR was carried out. Data came from immunoSEQ multiplex PCR; TCRdb stores just in-frame clones and leaves some out. The sample holds about 130,000 clones, less than 80% seen once. The CDR3 extends over 12 amino acids. CDR1 MDHEN and CDR2 SYDVKM come from the germline V gene. V was shortened by 6 bases and J by 5 bases, with 10 bases between the two germline ends. The chain links TRBV28 to TRBJ1-1; D perhaps matches TRBD1 (5 bases). The receptor was derived from a man aged 25-45 years in good health and CMV-seronegative. Sequencing was performed on PBMCs. CDR3 in amino acids: CASRPGGTEAFF. As DNA, the CDR3 is TGTGCCAGCAGGCCCGGGGGGACTGAAGCTTTCTTT. Variable domain in full (rest from reference TRBV28 and TRBJ1-1): DVKVTQSSRYLVKRTGEKVFLECVQDMDHENMFWYRQDPGLGLRLIYFSYDVKMKEKGDIPEGYSVSREKKERFSLILESASTNQTSMYLCASRPGGTEAFFGQGTRLTVV.